This entry lists 30 T cell receptor beta chains sequenced from one sample in a study of graft-versus-host responses after intestinal transplantation. Sequenced by immunoSEQ multiplex PCR; TCRdb stores in-frame clones only, minus some. This table has 9,500 to 15,000 clones, approximately 93% appearing once. The sample in question was PBMCs, obtained approximately 110 days after intestinal transplant. These receptors were taken from a human patient who received an intestinal transplant, so some T cells may come from the graft donor.

The gene calls are TRBV28 and TRBJ2-3; D unresolved. The CDR3 runs 14 residues. The V gene's germline CDR1 is MDHEN and CDR2 SYDVKM. The ends were cut back, 6 bases at V and 4 bases at J, with 14 bases in the middle. CDR3 residues: CASRGSDRADTQYF. For the CDR3, the DNA is TGTGCCAGCAGGGGAAGCGATCGCGCAGATACGCAGTATTTT.

V is TRBV5-1 and J is TRBJ2-3; D uncertain. Germline V gene lookup returns CDR1 SGHRS and CDR2 YFSETQ. The CDR3 runs 15 residues. V shed 0 bases and J shed 2 bases, with 10 bases lying between them. This CDR3 reads CASSLVTGHTDTQYF. The CDR3 bases are TGCGCCAGCAGCTTGGTTACGGGCCACACAGATACGCAGTATTTT.

In its sample, this clone was seen once. The chain links TRBV27 to TRBJ1-2; D call uncertain. Germline CDR1 reads MNHEY; CDR2 reads SMNVEV (reference sequence). This CDR3 comprises 15 residues. V gave up 5 bases and J gave up 8 bases, with 21 bases separating them. CDR3: CASSPIGVGPGGYTF. DNA for the CDR3: TGTGCCAGCAGTCCTATTGGAGTTGGACCCGGGGGCTACACCTTC.

The chain carries TRBV29-1 and TRBJ2-7; possible D gene TRBD1, 5 bases. V was shortened by 4 bases and J by 0 bases, with 19 bases between the two germline ends. From germline, CDR1 is SQVTM and CDR2 ANQGSEA. The CDR3 has 16 amino acids. The CDR3 nucleotides are TGCAGCGTTGCCCCATCCCAAGGGGTCACCTCCTACGAGCAGTACTTC. It translates to CSVAPSQGVTSYEQYF.

V and J are TRBV9 and TRBJ2-5; 11 bases are a match to TRBD1. The CDR3 covers 14 residues. V shed 3 bases, J shed 5 bases, and the junction held 3 bases outside the gene matches. Germline V lookup: CDR1 SGDLS, CDR2 YYNGEE. CDR3 region: CASSAGTGGETQYF. The CDR3 region has the DNA TGTGCCAGCAGCGCGGGGACAGGGGGTGAGACCCAGTACTTC.

The J gene is TRBJ2-7, the V gene TRBV5-1, with D possibly matching TRBD2 (5 bases). Germline CDR1 reads SGHRS; CDR2 reads YFSETQ. Trimming removed 0 bases at V and 0 bases at J, with 7 bases between. The CDR3 loop spans 14 amino acids. CDR3 bases: TGCGCCAGCAGCTTGGCCGCGGGCTCCTACGAGCAGTACTTC. Protein sequence: CASSLAAGSYEQYF.

The rearrangement links TRBV7-7 to TRBJ1-5; D perhaps matches TRBD1 (5 bases). This CDR3 contains 14 residues. V lost 2 bases, J lost 5 bases, and 10 bases lay in between. The germline CDR1 and CDR2 sequences are SSHAT and FNYEAQ (reference sequence). CDR3 sequence reads: CASSLRRADQPQHF. The CDR3 region has the DNA TGTGCCAGCAGCTTACGCAGGGCGGATCAGCCCCAGCATTTT.

The chain is built from TRBV30 and TRBJ1-1; D call uncertain. Germline values: CDR1 GTSNPN, CDR2 SVGIG (reference sequence). This CDR3 has 16 residues. V lost 1 base, J lost 1 base, and 16 bases lay in between. In nucleotides, the CDR3 is TGTGCCTGGAGTGCCTCCCCCGGGCCCCCGAACACTGAAGCTTTCTTT. The encoded protein is CAWSASPGPPNTEAFF.

The chain combines TRBV6-5 with TRBJ1-2; 10 bases are shared with TRBD1. The CDR3 is 14 residues long. The germline CDR1 and CDR2 sequences are MNHEY and SVGAGI. J gave up 7 bases and V 6 bases, and 8 bases lay outside the gene matches. CDR3 amino acids: CASRKTGTGAGYTF. The CDR3, as DNA: TGTGCCAGCAGGAAGACCGGGACAGGGGCTGGCTACACCTTC.

The gene calls are TRBV6-1 and TRBJ2-5, with D perhaps being TRBD1 or TRBD2 (5 bases each). The J call could be wrong; TRBJ2-7 is a better fit for the DNA end. The CDR3 has 14 amino acids. CDR1 and CDR2 (germline): MNHNS, SASEGT. In DNA form, the CDR3 reads TGTGCCAGCAAGACCGGGACGGCTTCCTACGAGCAGTACTTC. This gives the protein CASKTGTASYEQYF.

On this clone itself: At one end the junction does not follow the germline gene, possibly because of a read error. This chain uses TRBV2 with TRBJ1-2; TRBD1 matches 7 bases. The CDR3 contains 15 residues. Germline values: CDR1 SNHLY, CDR2 FYNNEI. The CDR3 spells CASSEALRGTAAGAF. The CDR3 nucleotides are TGTGCCAGCAGTGAAGCCCTGAGGGGGACAGCAGCCGGGGCCTTC.

CDR3 nucleotides: TGTGCCAGCAGTGAAAGACTAGCGGCTCCGTCCGAGCAGTACTTC. This translates into CASSERLAAPSEQYF. The chain joins TRBV2 to TRBJ2-7; 9 bases match TRBD2. Germline V gives CDR1 SNHLY, CDR2 FYNNEI. The CDR3 covers 15 residues. Losses at the gene ends were 2 bases for V and 6 bases for J; bases not matched to a gene: 8.

The chain is built from TRBV28 and TRBJ1-5; a weak D match, TRBD1 (6 bases). V was pared by 3 bases and J by 1 base, with 13 bases between. The CDR3 length is 16 residues. CDR1 is MDHEN, CDR2 SYDVKM, per germline. The CDR3: CASSLLVGGSNQPQHF. The CDR3 bases are TGTGCCAGCAGTTTGTTGGTAGGGGGAAGCAATCAGCCCCAGCATTTT.

This chain links TRBV9 with TRBJ2-5; TRBD1 is a possible D gene (5 bases). The CDR3 runs to 14 residues. Germline loops: CDR1 SGDLS, CDR2 YYNGEE. Trimming removed 0 bases at V and 7 bases at J, with 13 bases between. The CDR3 region has the DNA TGTGCCAGCAGCGTAGGGGGCAGTAGTGGGACCCAGTACTTC. Translating gives CASSVGGSSGTQYF.

V usage is TRBV7-9 and J usage is TRBJ1-2; a possible D gene is TRBD1 (5 bases). The germline gives CDR1 SEHNR, CDR2 FQNEAQ (reference sequence). CDR3 length: 13 residues. V was cut by 4 bases and J by 7 bases, with 13 bases left in between. In nucleotides, the CDR3 is TGTGCCAGCAGCTCAGGGATCACCGCTGGCTACACCTTC. The encoded protein is CASSSGITAGYTF.

The genes are TRBV4-2 and TRBJ2-1, with TRBD2 identical over 10 bases. This CDR3 has 18 amino acids. Germline lookup yields CDR1 LGHNA and CDR2 YNFKEQ. V shed 4 bases and J 6 bases; nucleotides not matched to a gene: 15. The CDR3 DNA reads TGTGCCAGCAGCCGATCACTGGGGGCTAGCGGGAGAAGCAATGAGCAGTTCTTC. Amino acids: CASSRSLGASGRSNEQFF.

The chain uses TRBV7-2 and TRBJ2-2; D gene uncertain. Per germline, CDR1 SGHTA and CDR2 FQGNSA. V was pared by 2 bases and J by 7 bases, with 11 bases between. The CDR3 is made up of 14 amino acids. The CDR3 protein is CASSLYSTGGELFF. The DNA for the CDR3 is TGTGCCAGCAGCTTATATAGTACGGGCGGGGAGCTGTTTTTT. Combining the CDR3 with reference TRBV7-2 and TRBJ2-2 gives the whole variable domain GAGVSQSPSNKVTEKGKDVELRCDPISGHTALYWYRQSLGQGLEFLIYFQGNSAPDKSGLPSDRFSAERTGGSVSTLTIQRTQQEDSAVYLCASSLYSTGGELFFGEGSRLTVL.

This sequence joins TRBV5-4 and TRBJ2-2, with D unresolved. The germline V and J ends were trimmed by 0 bases and 6 bases, with 6 bases remaining between them. The CDR3 has 13 amino acids. Germline loops: CDR1 SGHNT, CDR2 YYREEE (reference sequence). CDR3 bases: TGTGCCAGCAGCTTGGCTGGGCCCGGGGAGCTGTTTTTT. Its protein is CASSLAGPGELFF.

The V call is TRBV27, the J call TRBJ1-1; D call uncertain. V lost 6 bases and J 1 base, leaving 9 bases between the germline ends. The CDR3 totals 13 residues. From germline, CDR1 is MNHEY and CDR2 SMNVEV (reference sequence). This CDR3 is CASRIRGNTEAFF. The CDR3 DNA follows: TGTGCCAGCAGAATACGGGGGAACACTGAAGCTTTCTTT.

This chain joins TRBV2 and TRBJ2-7, with TRBD1 matching 9 bases. V trimming: 6 bases; J trimming: 3 bases; junction bases outside the gene matches: 3. Per germline, CDR1 SNHLY and CDR2 FYNNEI. CDR3 length equals 13 residues. CDR3 loop: CASRDRGYYEQYF. The DNA of the CDR3 is TGTGCCAGCAGGGACAGGGGCTACTACGAGCAGTACTTC.

The J gene is TRBJ2-7, the V gene TRBV28, with D perhaps TRBD1 (6 bases). Trimming pared 10 bases from V and 5 bases from J, leaving 18 bases between. Per the germline V gene, CDR1 is MDHEN and CDR2 is SYDVKM. The CDR3 contains 13 residues. The CDR3 sequence: CATQDRDNDEQYF. CDR3 coding DNA: TGTGCCACCCAGGATCGGGACAACGACGAGCAGTACTTC.

The CDR3: CASSLLSGTDTQYF. CDR3 nucleotides: TGTGCCAGCAGTTTATTGAGCGGCACAGATACGCAGTATTTT. The V gene is TRBV28, the J gene TRBJ2-3; D uncertain. V was shortened by 1 base and J by 1 base, with 6 bases between the two germline ends. CDR1 is MDHEN, CDR2 SYDVKM, per germline. The CDR3 is made up of 14 amino acids.

The genes are TRBV11-2 and TRBJ2-1, with 7 nucleotides matching TRBD1. Unmatched junction bases numbered 8, after V lost 6 bases and J lost 0 bases. From germline, CDR1 is SGHAT and CDR2 FQNNGV. The CDR3 contains 16 residues. The CDR3 loop is CASRHPHRGSYNEQFF. The CDR3 DNA reads as TGTGCCAGCAGACACCCTCACAGGGGCTCCTACAATGAGCAGTTCTTC.

The chain couples TRBV7-9 to TRBJ1-1; possibly TRBD1 for D (6 bases). This CDR3 spans 13 amino acids. Germline lookup yields CDR1 SEHNR and CDR2 FQNEAQ (reference sequence). The V and J ends lost 5 bases and 4 bases respectively, with 11 bases between them. CDR3 loop: CASSPGGSTEAFF. DNA for the CDR3: TGTGCCAGCAGCCCGGGGGGCAGCACTGAAGCTTTCTTT.

The chain couples TRBV9 to TRBJ2-3; 7 bases align to TRBD2. The CDR3 extends over 15 amino acids. Germline CDR1 and CDR2: SGDLS and YYNGEE. Unmatched junction bases numbered 9, after V lost 4 bases and J lost 4 bases. The CDR3 sequence is CASSFGLEEADTQYF. CDR3 coding DNA: TGTGCCAGCAGCTTTGGACTAGAGGAGGCAGATACGCAGTATTTT.

The chain joins TRBV29-1 to TRBJ2-1; 7 nucleotides align to TRBD2. The length of the CDR3 is 14 residues. The junction had 6 bases not matched to a gene; V was cut back by 3 bases and J by 4 bases. Per the germline V gene, CDR1 is SQVTM and CDR2 is ANQGSEA. CDR3 in amino acids: CSVEGLPLYNEQFF. The CDR3 coding sequence is TGCAGCGTTGAGGGACTACCCCTTTACAATGAGCAGTTCTTC.

The sample holds a few counts of this clone. The chain employs TRBV14 and TRBJ2-5, with no clear D. The CDR3 extends over 14 amino acids. Trimming cost V 6 bases and J 2 bases, with 13 bases left between them. CDR1 SGHDN and CDR2 FVKESK come from the germline V gene. The CDR3 coding sequence is TGTGCCAGCAGTGCCGAGAGGATTCAAGAGACCCAGTACTTC. Protein sequence: CASSAERIQETQYF. The full variable domain, in which reference TRBV14 and TRBJ2-5 provide the parts outside the CDR3, is EAGVTQFPSHSVIEKGQTVTLRCDPISGHDNLYWYRRVMGKEIKFLLHFVKESKQDESGMPNNRFLAERTGGTYSTLKVQPAELEDSGVYFCASSAERIQETQYFGPGTRLLVL.

V and J are TRBV5-6 and TRBJ2-3; 7 bases are a match to TRBD2. Germline V lookup: CDR1 SGHDT, CDR2 YYEEEE. V was clipped by 7 bases and J by 7 bases; unmatched bases: 9. The CDR3 totals 13 residues. This chain's CDR3 is CASGSGIVHTQYF. The DNA for the CDR3 is TGTGCCAGCGGGAGCGGGATAGTGCATACGCAGTATTTT.

The CDR3 protein is CASSSTSGAGDTQYF. The DNA for the CDR3 is TGTGCCAGCAGTTCGACTAGCGGGGCCGGAGATACGCAGTATTTT. The chain joins TRBV6-6 to TRBJ2-3; TRBD2 agrees at 11 bases. The junction had 5 bases not matched to a gene; V was cut back by 4 bases and J by 5 bases. This CDR3 contains 15 residues. Germline values: CDR1 MNHNY, CDR2 SVGAGI (reference sequence).

This chain joins TRBV7-2 and TRBJ2-7; D is undetermined. V shed 5 bases and J shed 3 bases, with 11 bases lying between them. Germline CDR1 and CDR2: SGHTA and FQGNSA. The CDR3 spans 13 residues. The CDR3 DNA is TGTGCCAGCAGCCTCTGGAGCGACTACGAGCAGTACTTC. It translates to CASSLWSDYEQYF.